This TCR beta chain was sequenced for a study of OX40 agonist ivuxolimab in advanced cancers. Regarding the study as a whole: Determination of antigen specificity was not performed for the expanded peripheral T cells. Clonal expansion from baseline to week 6 occurred in both CD4+ and CD8+ T cells.

Details on this clone: The antigen is unknown.

Exclusion applied to patients with autoimmune disease history or systemic immunosuppression. Trimming removed 6 bases at V and 2 bases at J, with 13 bases between. There are 14 residues in the CDR3. CDR1 is SNHLY, CDR2 FYNNEI, per germline. Clones were read by immunoSEQ multiplex PCR, and TCRdb kept only the in-frame ones, dropping some. The sample comprises tens of thousands of clones, about 81% of which are singletons, and approximately 1.7% rests with the top ten. The V call is TRBV2, the J call TRBJ1-2; D is unclear. The source of this sequence is an adult with an advanced solid tumor such as melanoma, head and neck, liver or kidney cancer. The input for sequencing was CD4+ or CD8+ T cells sorted from blood, taken in a trial of the OX40 agonist ivuxolimab. Here the CDR3 reads CASSQLGRNYGYTF. The CDR3 DNA follows: TGTGCCAGCAGCCAATTGGGGAGAAACTATGGCTACACCTTC.